The clone carrying this T cell receptor (beta chain) was counted ten times or more. Its specificity is not known. This sample is part of a study of identical twins. Study-level findings and limits: Insertion counts were lower in abundant cord blood beta clonotypes, a trend that memory repertoires did not show.

Template switching added a universal primer site, and cDNA bore unique molecular identifiers. One entry per CDR3 protein results from TCRdb running MiXCR on the 5' RACE reads. The sample consists of 350,000 to 450,000 distinct CDR3 sequences, about 18% of them appearing once. Losses at the gene ends were 10 bases for V and 0 bases for J; bases not matched to a gene: 8. The CDR3 runs to 15 residues. Germline lookup yields CDR1 SGHDT and CDR2 YYEEEE. The clonotype was recovered from a man aged 50 to 59 in good health. The V call is TRBV5-6, the J call TRBJ2-1; 9 nucleotides align to TRBD2. Sample: naive T cells sorted from blood. The chain's CDR3 is CAGAGGPSSYNEQFF. CDR3 bases: TGTGCCGGAGCGGGAGGCCCTAGCTCCTACAATGAGCAGTTCTTC.